Below, 2 T cell receptor beta chains from the same sample are listed, as sequenced in a study of blood T cells in healthy people across ages. A sample-barcoded 5' primer and a J-beta primer mix were used in a second PCR of roughly 7 to 12 cycles. TCRdb re-analysed the 5' RACE reads in MiXCR, keeping a single row per CDR3 protein. The sample lists about 680,000 distinct CDR3 sequences; around 48% were seen once. The sample comprised blood. The receptors shown here come from a woman in her sixties in good health.

V is TRBV5-5 and J is TRBJ2-7, with 9 bases aligning to TRBD1. V trimming: 4 bases; J trimming: 6 bases; junction bases outside the gene matches: 14. Germline assignment: CDR1 SGHKS and CDR2 YYEKEE (reference sequence). There are 16 residues in the CDR3. The CDR3 reads CASSENLRDRVCEQYF. CDR3 sequence (DNA): TGTGCCAGCAGCGAAAACCTCCGGGACAGGGTCTGCGAGCAGTACTTC.

V usage is TRBV20-1 and J usage is TRBJ2-7, with D perhaps TRBD1 (5 bases). Trimming cost V 3 bases and J 4 bases, with 16 bases left between them. The germline gives CDR1 DFQATT, CDR2 SNEGSKA (reference sequence). This CDR3 has 14 amino acids. CDR3 bases: TGCAGTGCTAGTCCGACAGTCAAGGCTTACGAGCAGTACTTC. It encodes CSASPTVKAYEQYF.